This T cell receptor (beta chain) was sequenced for a study of Graves' ophthalmopathy and Graves' hyperthyroidism. Study information: There was a collection of peripheral blood at initial diagnosis, before any treatment.

TCR beta CDR3 amplification used RNA transcripts. Amplification began with first-round RT-PCR using HTBI primers, then second-round multiplex PCR was performed. TCRdb reprocessed the multiplex PCR reads via MiXCR and lists one record per CDR3 protein. The sample lists about 57,000 distinct CDR3 sequences, roughly 46% occurring once. Findings of the study overall: Blood was where most expanded thyroid clonotypes above 0.001 frequency also turned up.

To note about this clonotype: Its antigen is currently unknown.

V shed 5 bases and J shed 11 bases, with 20 bases lying between them. The CDR3 length is 14 residues. Germline-derived CDR1 and CDR2 are SGHVS and FNYEAQ. This receptor was taken from an adult woman with Graves' ophthalmopathy. The source material was peripheral blood. This chain connects TRBV7-6 to TRBJ2-3, with D unresolved. The CDR3 sequence: CASSALGKYNEQYF. CDR3 in DNA: TGTGCCAGCAGCGCGTTGGGGAAATACAATGAGCAGTATTTT.